This TCR beta chain was observed in a study of blood T cell repertoires in COVID-19. Across the whole study: From T cells, B-cell-depleted T cells, or PBMCs came the material, which was cDNA or gDNA.

The CDR3 is 11 residues long. Germline V gene data show CDR1 as DFQATT and CDR2 as SNEGSKA (reference sequence). V was cut by 5 bases and J by 4 bases, with 6 bases left in between. Authors' processing steps: Reference gene primers were amplified, and this amplification served to estimate nucleated cell counts. The method was immunoSEQ multiplex PCR; TCRdb's version includes in-frame clones alone and lacks a portion of them. That table furnishes V, J and clone size, whereas the DNA furnished D and trimming. The table lists some 150,000 clones, more than 60% of them singletons, with 9% in the top ten.

The sequencing sample was made of peripheral blood. The chain recombines TRBV20-1 with TRBJ1-3; D is unclear. This TCR came from a woman between 50 and 59 years old with active or convalescent COVID-19. CDR3 nucleotides: TGCAGTGCTTACGGGGGAAACACCATATATTTT. Protein: CSAYGGNTIYF.